These 31 T cell receptor beta chains share one sample of origin, sequenced in a study of CD8 T cells in ankylosing spondylitis. In TCRdb, the 5' RACE reads were re-called with MiXCR into one record per CDR3 protein. The table includes 200,000 to 300,000 distinct CDR3 sequences, 10% to 13% detected once. The source material was blood, either unsorted or a sorted T cell fraction (not recorded which). These TCRs come from a male donor with ankylosing spondylitis or in good health (not recorded which).

This clonotype was picked up one time. The chain uses TRBV6-5 and TRBJ1-3; D remains ambiguous. Looked up from germline, CDR1 is MNHEY and CDR2 is SVGAGI. The CDR3 spans 12 residues. In DNA, the CDR3 is TGTGCAGCGACGAGCTCTGGAAACACCATATATTTT. This gives the protein CAATSSGNTIYF.

Ten or more counts support this clonotype. This sequence joins TRBV12-3 or TRBV12-4 and TRBJ1-5, with a tentative D call TRBD1 (5 bases). Trimming shortened V by 6 bases and J by 5 bases, and 17 bases separated the two germline ends. CDR3 length equals 15 residues. CDR3 DNA: TGTGCCAGCAGCCTCGGGGCAGGGTCGTATCAGCCCCAGCATTTT. Amino acids: CASSLGAGSYQPQHF.

This clonotype was recorded at least ten times. V and J are TRBV30 and TRBJ1-1; D not certain. Trimming cost V 0 bases and J 2 bases, with 7 bases left between them. The CDR3 has 13 residues. Germline CDR1 and CDR2: GTSNPN and SVGIG (reference sequence). CDR3 DNA: TGTGCCTGGAGTGTTGGGATTAACACTGAAGCTTTCTTT. It translates to CAWSVGINTEAFF.

This clonotype was picked up many times. The chain joins TRBV20-1 to TRBJ2-5, with 7 bases fitting TRBD1. Trimming at V came to 5 bases and at J to 2 bases, leaving 2 bases not matched to a gene. CDR3 length: 12 residues. CDR1 and CDR2 from the germline V gene are DFQATT and SNEGSKA (reference sequence). The CDR3 loop reads CSAWDRQETQYF. For the CDR3, the DNA is TGCAGTGCTTGGGACAGACAAGAGACCCAGTACTTC.

At least ten counts were recorded for this clonotype. V is TRBV5-1 and J is TRBJ2-5, with a tentative D call TRBD2 (6 bases). Germline V gene lookup returns CDR1 SGHRS and CDR2 YFSETQ. CDR3 length equals 14 residues. Trimming stripped 6 bases from V and 0 bases from J, with 12 bases between. The CDR3, as DNA: TGCGCCAGCAATTCGGGACTGAACCAAGAGACCCAGTACTTC. Its translation is CASNSGLNQETQYF.

This clonotype was counted at least ten times. CDR3 sequence: CASSLASSAADTQYF. CDR3 bases: TGCGCCAGCAGCTTGGCCAGCTCAGCGGCAGATACGCAGTATTTT. The rearrangement joins TRBV5-1 to TRBJ2-3; D perhaps matches TRBD2 (5 bases). Germline values: CDR1 SGHRS, CDR2 YFSETQ. The CDR3 has 15 amino acids. V was pared by 0 bases and J by 4 bases, with 12 bases between.

V and J are TRBV9 and TRBJ2-5; 10 bases align to TRBD1. J gave up 5 bases and V 4 bases, and 11 bases lay outside the gene matches. The CDR3 extends over 16 amino acids. Germline lookup yields CDR1 SGDLS and CDR2 YYNGEE. The CDR3 nucleotides read TGTGCCAGCAGCACCCTTAGACAGGGGGCAATGGAGACCCAGTACTTC. Encoded protein: CASSTLRQGAMETQYF.

This clonotype was seen many times. This chain's CDR3 is CSAGRPGLALNTQYF. The CDR3 nucleotides are TGCAGTGCTGGGAGACCGGGACTAGCATTGAATACGCAGTATTTT. The chain uses TRBV20-1 and TRBJ2-3; 9 positions agree with TRBD2. Germline lookup yields CDR1 DFQATT and CDR2 SNEGSKA (reference sequence). V lost 5 bases and J lost 7; bases outside the gene matches: 13. The CDR3 consists of 15 residues.

The table lists this clonotype with many counts. V gene TRBV12-3 or TRBV12-4 combines with J gene TRBJ1-6, with 7 bases lining up with TRBD1. The CDR3 runs 15 residues. V trimming: 5 bases; J trimming: 9 bases; junction bases outside the gene matches: 10. The CDR3 region is CASSPSDRVSSPLHF. The CDR3 nucleotides are TGTGCCAGCAGTCCCTCCGACAGGGTTTCTTCACCCCTCCACTTT.

V gene TRBV7-2 combines with J gene TRBJ2-2; unclear D gene. Germline CDR1 and CDR2: SGHTA and FQGNSA. V dropped 4 bases and J dropped 7 bases, with 7 bases sitting between them. CDR3 length: 12 amino acids. CDR3 loop: CASSSPLGELFF. CDR3 DNA sequence: TGTGCCAGCAGCTCCCCGCTCGGGGAGCTGTTTTTT.

This clonotype was counted ten times or more. This rearrangement joins TRBV5-1 to TRBJ2-7; TRBD2 matches at 8 bases. CDR1 is SGHRS, CDR2 YFSETQ, per germline. Unmatched junction bases numbered 6, after V lost 4 bases and J lost 0 bases. There are 15 residues in the CDR3. The CDR3 coding sequence is TGCGCCAGCAGCCTGACGGGAGGGAACTCCTACGAGCAGTACTTC. Protein sequence: CASSLTGGNSYEQYF. The variable domain in full, completed from reference TRBV5-1 and TRBJ2-7, reads KAGVTQTPRYLIKTRGQQVTLSCSPISGHRSVSWYQQTPGQGLQFLFEYFSETQRNKGNFPGRFSGRQFSNSRSEMNVSTLELGDSALYLCASSLTGGNSYEQYFGPGTRLTVT.

This clonotype has ten or more counts. This chain uses TRBV3-1 with TRBJ1-6; D is perhaps TRBD1 (5 bases). V lost 3 bases and J lost 11, with 17 bases in between. The germline CDR1 and CDR2 sequences are LGHDT and YNNKEL (reference sequence). The CDR3 is 15 amino acids. The CDR3 loop reads CASSQRQTPNTPLHF. CDR3 nucleotide sequence: TGTGCCAGCAGCCAGAGACAGACTCCCAATACACCCCTCCACTTT.

This clonotype was detected ten times or more. The V and J genes are TRBV24-1 and TRBJ2-3; TRBD2 matches at 10 bases. This CDR3 has 17 residues. Germline CDR1 reads KGHDR; CDR2 reads SFDVKD. V lost 5 bases to trimming and J lost 0 bases; unmatched junction nucleotides: 7. The CDR3 nucleotides are TGTGCCACCAGTGTAAGGACTAGCGGAACTAGCACAGATACGCAGTATTTT. It encodes CATSVRTSGTSTDTQYF.

In its sample, this clonotype was seen a few times. The rearrangement uses TRBV7-2 and TRBJ1-1, with 11 positions matching TRBD1. With V trimmed by 4 bases and J by 6 bases, 4 bases remained unmatched. CDR1 is SGHTA and CDR2 is FQGNSA in the germline V gene. The CDR3 sequence is 14 residues long. As DNA, the CDR3 is TGTGCCAGCAGCTGGGGACAGGGGGGCCCTGAAGCTTTCTTT. Translating it yields CASSWGQGGPEAFF.

In this sample, this clonotype turned up many times. The gene calls are TRBV7-2 and TRBJ1-2; possible D gene TRBD1, 6 bases. This CDR3 contains 16 residues. V shed 5 bases and J shed 5 bases, with 21 bases lying between them. Per germline, CDR1 SGHTA and CDR2 FQGNSA. The DNA for the CDR3 is TGTGCCAGCAGCCCAATGAACTACAGGGATACATATGGCTACACCTTC. It codes for CASSPMNYRDTYGYTF.

This clonotype was counted at least ten times. J is TRBJ2-5 and V is TRBV19; 7 bases are shared with TRBD2. The CDR3 has 18 amino acids. The germline CDR1 and CDR2 sequences are LNHDA and SQIVND (reference sequence). Trimming removed 0 bases from V and 1 base from J; junction bases left unmatched: 11. The CDR3 reads CASSIDSMGGTFQETQYF. CDR3 nucleotides: TGTGCCAGTAGTATAGATTCAATGGGAGGGACCTTCCAAGAGACCCAGTACTTC. Full variable domain (rest looked up from reference TRBV19 and TRBJ2-5): DGGITQSPKYLFRKEGQNVTLSCEQNLNHDAMYWYRQDPGQGLRLIYYSQIVNDFQKGDIAEGYSVSREKKESFPLTVTSAQKNPTAFYLCASSIDSMGGTFQETQYFGPGTRLLVL.

As regards this clonotype: Being one base from a much bigger clone, this may be a read error. This chain links TRBV27 with TRBJ1-6; 10 nucleotides match TRBD1. This CDR3 has 16 residues. Germline V gene lookup returns CDR1 MNHEY and CDR2 SMNVEV (reference sequence). CDR3 nucleotides: TGTGCCAGCAGTCCGACAGGGGGCTCCCATAATTCACCCCTCCACTTT. Protein sequence: CASSPTGGSHNSPLHF.

The table lists this clonotype with a few counts. This rearrangement joins TRBV7-9 to TRBJ2-1, with D possibly TRBD1 on 6 matching bases. In germline, CDR1 is SEHNR, CDR2 FQNEAQ (reference sequence). Between the trimmed V and J ends, which lost 2 bases and 4 bases, there was a span of 6 bases. The CDR3 consists of 13 residues. The CDR3 DNA reads TGTGCCAGCAGCTTACAGGGGTACAATGAGCAGTTCTTC. Protein product: CASSLQGYNEQFF.

This clonotype was recorded at least ten times. The V and J genes are TRBV3-1 and TRBJ2-1; D ambiguous. The CDR3 contains 15 residues. V gave up 2 bases and J gave up 5 bases, with 13 bases separating them. Germline V gene lookup returns CDR1 LGHDT and CDR2 YNNKEL (reference sequence). The CDR3 protein is CASSQLGHQNNEQFF. The CDR3 nucleotides are TGTGCCAGCAGCCAACTCGGGCACCAGAACAATGAGCAGTTCTTC.

This clonotype was found a few times. V usage is TRBV25-1 and J usage is TRBJ1-2; D remains unclear. Trimming took off 0 bases at V and 8 bases at J, with 16 bases between the two ends. Germline V CDR1 and CDR2: MGHDK, SYGVNS. The CDR3 covers 15 residues. CDR3 nucleotide sequence: TGTGCCAGCAGTGAATATGCCGGCCCTATCGGGGGCTACACCTTC. Translating gives CASSEYAGPIGGYTF.

J is TRBJ2-1 and V is TRBV28, with 7 positions matching TRBD2. There are 12 residues in the CDR3. Per the germline V gene, CDR1 is MDHEN and CDR2 is SYDVKM. With V trimmed by 6 bases and J by 6 bases, 2 bases remained unmatched. This chain's CDR3 is CASRVAGNEQFF. In DNA form, the CDR3 reads TGTGCCAGCAGAGTAGCGGGCAATGAGCAGTTCTTC.

The J gene is TRBJ1-1, the V gene TRBV7-6; 8 nucleotides agree with TRBD1. Trimming removed 0 bases from V and 0 bases from J; junction bases left unmatched: 6. From germline, CDR1 is SGHVS and CDR2 FNYEAQ. This CDR3 region has 17 residues. DNA of the CDR3: TGTGCCAGCAGCTTAGCCCCCGGGACAGGCATGAACACTGAAGCTTTCTTT. Its translation is CASSLAPGTGMNTEAFF.

The J gene is TRBJ2-5, the V gene TRBV11-2; D possibly corresponds to TRBD1 (6 bases). Trimming took 5 bases from V and 5 from J, leaving 21 bases between them. Germline-derived CDR1 and CDR2 are SGHAT and FQNNGV. The CDR3 spans 16 residues. The CDR3 DNA sequence: TGTGCCAGCAGCCGGGCCCCGGCAGGGGCTGGGGAGACCCAGTACTTC. Translation: CASSRAPAGAGETQYF.

The chain's CDR3 is CASSLHGGYYEQYF. The DNA for the CDR3 is TGTGCCAGCAGCTTACACGGGGGTTATTACGAGCAGTACTTC. The chain combines TRBV7-2 with TRBJ2-7, with D perhaps TRBD2 (6 bases). V dropped 2 bases and J dropped 4 bases, with 12 bases sitting between them. CDR1 is SGHTA, CDR2 FQGNSA, per germline. This CDR3 contains 14 residues.

The V gene is TRBV30, the J gene TRBJ1-1; the D is unclear. Trimming took 3 bases from V and 0 from J, leaving 14 bases between them. The CDR3 is made up of 15 amino acids. The germline V gene has CDR1 GTSNPN and CDR2 SVGIG (reference sequence). CDR3 region: CAWRKVGGMNTEAFF. CDR3 DNA sequence: TGTGCCTGGAGAAAAGTAGGAGGGATGAACACTGAAGCTTTCTTT.

This clonotype was picked up many times. V gene TRBV20-1 combines with J gene TRBJ1-5; D might be TRBD1 (5 bases). Trimming cost V 3 bases and J 2 bases, with 11 bases left between them. There are 14 residues in the CDR3. From germline, CDR1 is DFQATT and CDR2 SNEGSKA (reference sequence). CDR3 in DNA: TGCAGTGCTAGGGGGACCTTCGGCAATCAGCCCCAGCATTTT. Translating gives CSARGTFGNQPQHF.

This clonotype was picked up many times. The V gene is TRBV5-6, the J gene TRBJ2-5; D ambiguous. Germline CDR1 and CDR2: SGHDT and YYEEEE. With 7 bases removed from V and 5 bases from J, the gap between germline ends came to 12 bases. The CDR3 runs 12 residues. CDR3: CASGHVGETQYF. In DNA form, the CDR3 reads TGTGCCAGCGGTCATGTAGGGGAGACCCAGTACTTC.

At least ten counts were recorded for this clonotype. The chain recombines TRBV4-1 with TRBJ2-3, with TRBD1 matching over 10 bases. J was trimmed by 3 bases and V by 3 bases; bases with no gene match: 9. Germline V gene data show CDR1 as MGHRA and CDR2 as YSYEKL. The CDR3 is made up of 17 amino acids. The CDR3 here is CASSQRPRTGGTDTQYF. The CDR3 bases are TGCGCCAGCAGCCAGCGCCCCCGGACAGGGGGAACAGATACGCAGTATTTT.

This clonotype was seen at least ten times. V usage is TRBV7-6 and J usage is TRBJ2-3, with D perhaps matching TRBD1 (5 bases). The CDR3 runs 18 residues. The V end lost 1 base, the J end lost 4 bases, and 21 bases lay between the germline ends. In germline, CDR1 is SGHVS, CDR2 FNYEAQ. CDR3 sequence (DNA): TGTGCCAGCAGCTTAGGGGGCACGGGCTCACGCCCCGCAGATACGCAGTATTTT. As protein: CASSLGGTGSRPADTQYF.

This clonotype has just a few counts. The chain uses TRBV5-1 and TRBJ2-7, with no clear D. In germline, CDR1 is SGHRS, CDR2 YFSETQ. Trimming took 1 base from V and 6 from J, leaving 17 bases between them. The CDR3 extends over 15 amino acids. The CDR3: CASSLNNSPVGEQYF. CDR3 nucleotide sequence: TGCGCCAGCAGCTTGAACAACTCTCCCGTGGGCGAGCAGTACTTC.

This clonotype was seen ten or more times. The chain recombines TRBV5-1 with TRBJ2-2; a weak D match, TRBD2 (6 bases). The CDR3 is 13 residues long. The V gene lost 7 bases and the J gene lost 6 bases, with 13 bases spanning the gap. Germline V gene data show CDR1 as SGHRS and CDR2 as YFSETQ. CDR3 sequence (DNA): TGCGCCAGCCAACCCGGGGGACCCGGGGAGCTGTTTTTT. Translation: CASQPGGPGELFF. The full variable domain, rest sourced from reference TRBV5-1 and TRBJ2-2, is KAGVTQTPRYLIKTRGQQVTLSCSPISGHRSVSWYQQTPGQGLQFLFEYFSETQRNKGNFPGRFSGRQFSNSRSEMNVSTLELGDSALYLCASQPGGPGELFFGEGSRLTVL.